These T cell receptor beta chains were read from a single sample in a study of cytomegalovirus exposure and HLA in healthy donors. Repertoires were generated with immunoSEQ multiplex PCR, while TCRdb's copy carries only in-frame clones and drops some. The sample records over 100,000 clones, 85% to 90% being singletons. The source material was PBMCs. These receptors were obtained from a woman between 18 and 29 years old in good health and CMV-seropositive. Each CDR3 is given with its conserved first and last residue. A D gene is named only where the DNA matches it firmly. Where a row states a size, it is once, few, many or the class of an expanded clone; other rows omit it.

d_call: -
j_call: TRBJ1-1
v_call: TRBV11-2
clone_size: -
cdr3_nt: TGTGCCAGCAGCTCCGGGTCCAACACTGAAGCTTTCTTT
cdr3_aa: CASSSGSNTEAFF

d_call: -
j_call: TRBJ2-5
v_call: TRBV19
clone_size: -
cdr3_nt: TGTGCCAGTAGTATCGGTTCAGGGGAAGAGACCCAGTACTTC
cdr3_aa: CASSIGSGEETQYF

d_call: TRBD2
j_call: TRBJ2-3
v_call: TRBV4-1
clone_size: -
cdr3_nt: TGCGCCAGCAGCCAAGAGGGTAGGGCGGGGGCAGATACGCAGTATTTT
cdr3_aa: CASSQEGRAGADTQYF

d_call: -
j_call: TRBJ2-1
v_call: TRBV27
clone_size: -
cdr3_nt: TGTGCCAGCAGCCTCAGGGGATTCTCCTACAATGAGCAGTTCTTC
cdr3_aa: CASSLRGFSYNEQFF

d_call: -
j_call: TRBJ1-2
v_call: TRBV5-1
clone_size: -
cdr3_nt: TGCGCCAGCAGCTTGGACGACACCTCCTATGGCTACACCTTC
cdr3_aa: CASSLDDTSYGYTF

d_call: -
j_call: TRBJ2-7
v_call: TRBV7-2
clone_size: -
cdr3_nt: TGTGCCAGCAGCTTAGTCCCCCCAGCGGGCAGCGGCGAGCAGTACTTC
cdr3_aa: CASSLVPPAGSGEQYF

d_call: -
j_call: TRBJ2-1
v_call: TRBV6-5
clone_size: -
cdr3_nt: TGTGCCAGCAAGAGCCGGAGGGACTACAATGAGCAGTTCTTC
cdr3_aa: CASKSRRDYNEQFF

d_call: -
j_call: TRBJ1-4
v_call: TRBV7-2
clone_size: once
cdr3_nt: TGTGCCAGCAGCTCCCAGGCTTGGACTAATGAAAAACTGTTTTTT
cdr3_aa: CASSSQAWTNEKLFF

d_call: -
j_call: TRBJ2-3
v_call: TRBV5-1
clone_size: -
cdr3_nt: TGCGCCAGCAGCTTGGGAGTGCGGGGAGTTAAGGATACGCAGTATTTT
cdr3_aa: CASSLGVRGVKDTQYF

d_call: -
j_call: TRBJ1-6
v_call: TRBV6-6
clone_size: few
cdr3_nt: TGTGCCAGCAGTTACTCAGGAATGCGGCCCCTCCACTTT
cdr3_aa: CASSYSGMRPLHF

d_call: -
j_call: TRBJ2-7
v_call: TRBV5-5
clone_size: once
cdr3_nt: TGTGCCAGCAGCTTGTCTTTTTACGAGCAGTACTTC
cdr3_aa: CASSLSFYEQYF

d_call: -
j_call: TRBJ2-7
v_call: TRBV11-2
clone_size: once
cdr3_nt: TGTGCCAGCAGCTTTGGGGCTAGTAGTACCTACGAGCAGTACTTC
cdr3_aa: CASSFGASSTYEQYF

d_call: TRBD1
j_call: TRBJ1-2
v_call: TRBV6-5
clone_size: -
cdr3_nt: TGTGCCAGCAGTTACGAGGGACAGGGGGTTGGTGGCTACACCTTC
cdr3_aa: CASSYEGQGVGGYTF

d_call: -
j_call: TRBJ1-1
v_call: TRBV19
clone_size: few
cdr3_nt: TGTGCCAGTAAGGGGGAGAGGAGCACTGAAGCTTTCTTT
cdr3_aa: CASKGERSTEAFF

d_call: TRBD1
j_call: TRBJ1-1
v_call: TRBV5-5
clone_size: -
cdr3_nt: TGTGCCAGCAGCTTCGGGACAGTCACTGAAGCTTTCTTT
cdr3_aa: CASSFGTVTEAFF

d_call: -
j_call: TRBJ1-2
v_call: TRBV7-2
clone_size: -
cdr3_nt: TGTGCCAGCGGTCTGGGAGACTATGGCTACACCTTC
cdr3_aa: CASGLGDYGYTF

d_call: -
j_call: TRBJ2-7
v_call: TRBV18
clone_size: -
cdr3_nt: TGTGCCAGCTCACCTCCCGACAGGGAGGCCTACGAGCAGTACTTC
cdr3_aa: CASSPPDREAYEQYF

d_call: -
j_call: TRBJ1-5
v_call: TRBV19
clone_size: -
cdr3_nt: TGTGCCAGTAGTATTAAAGGCAGGGTGTCGGTTCAGCCCCAGCATTTT
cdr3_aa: CASSIKGRVSVQPQHF

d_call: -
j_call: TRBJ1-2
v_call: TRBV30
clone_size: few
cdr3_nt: TGTGCCAGTTACAGGGTGGACTATGGCTACACCTTC
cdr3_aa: CASYRVDYGYTF

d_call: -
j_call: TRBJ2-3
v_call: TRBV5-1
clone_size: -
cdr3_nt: TGCGCCAGCAGCTTGAGTACAGGGACAGATACGCAGTATTTT
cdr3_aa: CASSLSTGTDTQYF

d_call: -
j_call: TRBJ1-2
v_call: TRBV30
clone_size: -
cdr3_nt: TGTGCCTGGAGTGTACAAGGGGGGGCACAGTGGGGCTACACCTTC
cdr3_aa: CAWSVQGGAQWGYTF

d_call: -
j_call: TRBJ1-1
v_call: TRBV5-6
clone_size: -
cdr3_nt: TGTGCCAGCAGCTCAGTCGACAGGAACACTGAAGCTTTCTTT
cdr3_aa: CASSSVDRNTEAFF

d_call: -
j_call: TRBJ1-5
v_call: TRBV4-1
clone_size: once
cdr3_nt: TGCGCCAGCAGCCACCCTTCCGATCAGCCCCAGCATTTT
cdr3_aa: CASSHPSDQPQHF

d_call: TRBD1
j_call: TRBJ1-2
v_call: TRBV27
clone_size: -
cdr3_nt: TGTGCCAGCAGTCCCCTCGGGGTGGGACAGGGTGAGGATGGCTACACCTTC
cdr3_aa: CASSPLGVGQGEDGYTF

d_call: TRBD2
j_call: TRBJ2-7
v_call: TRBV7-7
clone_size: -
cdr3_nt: TGTGCTAGCAGCTTAGGTGGGGGGGGCGAGCAGTACTTC
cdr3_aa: CASSLGGGGEQYF

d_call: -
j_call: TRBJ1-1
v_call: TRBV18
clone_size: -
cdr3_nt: TGTGCCAGCTCTCGGGGTTATGGCACTGAAGCTTTCTTT
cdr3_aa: CASSRGYGTEAFF

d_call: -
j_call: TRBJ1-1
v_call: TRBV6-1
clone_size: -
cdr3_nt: TGTGCCAGCAGAAAGGAGACGTTTTCGAACACTGAAGCTTTCTTT
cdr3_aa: CASRKETFSNTEAFF

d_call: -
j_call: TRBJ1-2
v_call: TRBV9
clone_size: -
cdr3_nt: TGTGCCAGCAGCGTAGTTCCTGACTCCTCGCAGGGCTACACCTTC
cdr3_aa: CASSVVPDSSQGYTF

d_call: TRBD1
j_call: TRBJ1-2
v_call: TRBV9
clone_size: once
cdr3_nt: TGTGCCAGCAGCCTCTCTACGGAAGGGGGCTTATTGGATGGCTACACCTTC
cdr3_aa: CASSLSTEGGLLDGYTF

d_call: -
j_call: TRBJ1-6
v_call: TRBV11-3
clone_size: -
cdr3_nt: TGTGCCAGCAGCTTAGTACTACAGGGAGTGGATTCACCCCTCCACTTT
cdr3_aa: CASSLVLQGVDSPLHF

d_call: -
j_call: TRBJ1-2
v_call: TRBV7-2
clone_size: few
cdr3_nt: TGTGCCAGCAGCTTAACGACAGGACTCTATGGCTACACCTTC
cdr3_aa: CASSLTTGLYGYTF

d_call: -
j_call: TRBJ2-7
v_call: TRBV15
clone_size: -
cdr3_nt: TGTGCCACCAGCAGAGAAAGAGGTATCGGCTACGAGCAGTACTTC
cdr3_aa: CATSRERGIGYEQYF

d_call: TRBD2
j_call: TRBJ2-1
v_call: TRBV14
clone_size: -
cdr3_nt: TGTGCCAGCAGCCAGCTAAGCGGGAGGGGGGTTATGCGGTTCTTC
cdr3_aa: CASSQLSGRGVMRFF

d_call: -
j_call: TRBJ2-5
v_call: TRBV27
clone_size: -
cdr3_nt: TGTGCCAGCAGTTTATCGTATTCAGGCTCTATTAAGGAGACCCAGTACTTC
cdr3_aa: CASSLSYSGSIKETQYF

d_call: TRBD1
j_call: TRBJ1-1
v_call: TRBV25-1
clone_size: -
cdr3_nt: TGTGCCAGCAAGACAGGGGTGGGCACTGAAGCTTTCTTT
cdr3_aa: CASKTGVGTEAFF

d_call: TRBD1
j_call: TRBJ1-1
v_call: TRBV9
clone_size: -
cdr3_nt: TGTGCCAGCAGCTTGGGACAGGGGGCTTTCACTGAAGCTTTCTTT
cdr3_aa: CASSLGQGAFTEAFF

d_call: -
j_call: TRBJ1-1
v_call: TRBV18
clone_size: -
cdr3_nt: TGTGCCAGCTCCCCGTCCCAGATGAACACTGAAGCTTTCTTT
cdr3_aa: CASSPSQMNTEAFF

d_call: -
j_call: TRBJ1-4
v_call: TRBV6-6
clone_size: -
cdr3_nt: TGTGCCAGCAGCAGGGGTCTCGGTGAAAAACTGTTTTTT
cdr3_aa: CASSRGLGEKLFF

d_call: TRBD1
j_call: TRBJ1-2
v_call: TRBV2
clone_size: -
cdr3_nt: TGTGCCAGCAAACTTTTGACAGGGGAAAATGGCTACACCTTC
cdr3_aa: CASKLLTGENGYTF

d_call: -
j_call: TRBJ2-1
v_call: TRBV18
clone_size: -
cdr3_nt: TGTGCCAGCTCACCACCGGGACTTGGAGATGAGCAGTTCTTC
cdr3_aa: CASSPPGLGDEQFF

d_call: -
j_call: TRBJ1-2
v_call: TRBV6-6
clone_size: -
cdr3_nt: TGTGCCAGCAGTTACTCGAGTGGAGGTCTTAGTGGCTACACCTTC
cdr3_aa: CASSYSSGGLSGYTF

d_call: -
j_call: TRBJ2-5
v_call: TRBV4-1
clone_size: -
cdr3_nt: TGCGCCAGCAGCCAAGGGGGGGTACCGCAAGAGACCCAGTACTTC
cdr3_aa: CASSQGGVPQETQYF

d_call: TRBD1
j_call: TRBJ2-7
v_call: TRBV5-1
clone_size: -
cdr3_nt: TGCGCCAGCAGCTTCTCCAGGGGGCAGGGCGAGCAGTACTTC
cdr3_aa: CASSFSRGQGEQYF

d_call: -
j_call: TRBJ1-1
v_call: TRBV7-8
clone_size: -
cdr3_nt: TGTGCCAGCAGCTCGCAAGGGAGAACCATGAACACTGAAGCTTTCTTT
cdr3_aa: CASSSQGRTMNTEAFF

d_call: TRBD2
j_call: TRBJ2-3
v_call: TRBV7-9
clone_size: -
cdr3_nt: TGTGCCAGCAGTATTATTACTAGCGGGAGTGCTAGCACAGATACGCAGTATTTT
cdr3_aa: CASSIITSGSASTDTQYF

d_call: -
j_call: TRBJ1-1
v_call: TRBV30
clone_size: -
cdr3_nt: TGTGCCTGGAGTGTACACCTGTCGAACACTGAAGCTTTCTTT
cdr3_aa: CAWSVHLSNTEAFF

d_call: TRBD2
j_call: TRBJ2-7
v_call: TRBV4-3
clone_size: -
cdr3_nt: TGCGCCAGCAGCCCCGGGCTAGCGGGCGAGCAGTACTTC
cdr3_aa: CASSPGLAGEQYF

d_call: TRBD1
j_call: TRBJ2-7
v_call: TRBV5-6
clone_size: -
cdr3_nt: TGTGCCAGCAGACGACAGGGGGGCTCCTACGAGCAGTACTTC
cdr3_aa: CASRRQGGSYEQYF

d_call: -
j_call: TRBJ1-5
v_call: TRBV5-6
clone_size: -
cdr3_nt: TGTGCCAGCAGCGCAGACGGAGATAGCAATCAGCCCCAGCATTTT
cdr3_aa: CASSADGDSNQPQHF

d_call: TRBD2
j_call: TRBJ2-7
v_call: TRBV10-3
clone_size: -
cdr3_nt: TGTGCCATCAGTCCGACTAGCGGCTCCTACGAGCAGTACTTC
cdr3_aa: CAISPTSGSYEQYF

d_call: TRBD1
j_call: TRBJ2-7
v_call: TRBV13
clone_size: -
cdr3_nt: TGTGCCAGCAGCCCAAACAGGGGGGACGAGCAGTACTTC
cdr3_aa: CASSPNRGDEQYF

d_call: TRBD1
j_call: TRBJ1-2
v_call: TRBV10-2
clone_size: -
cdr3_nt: TGCGCCACATCATGGGACAGGGCTCTCTATGGCTACACCTTC
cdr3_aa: CATSWDRALYGYTF

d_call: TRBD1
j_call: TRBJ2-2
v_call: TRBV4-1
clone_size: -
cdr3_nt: TGCGCCAGCAGCCCGACAGGGCGGGACACCGGGGAGCTGTTTTTT
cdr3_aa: CASSPTGRDTGELFF